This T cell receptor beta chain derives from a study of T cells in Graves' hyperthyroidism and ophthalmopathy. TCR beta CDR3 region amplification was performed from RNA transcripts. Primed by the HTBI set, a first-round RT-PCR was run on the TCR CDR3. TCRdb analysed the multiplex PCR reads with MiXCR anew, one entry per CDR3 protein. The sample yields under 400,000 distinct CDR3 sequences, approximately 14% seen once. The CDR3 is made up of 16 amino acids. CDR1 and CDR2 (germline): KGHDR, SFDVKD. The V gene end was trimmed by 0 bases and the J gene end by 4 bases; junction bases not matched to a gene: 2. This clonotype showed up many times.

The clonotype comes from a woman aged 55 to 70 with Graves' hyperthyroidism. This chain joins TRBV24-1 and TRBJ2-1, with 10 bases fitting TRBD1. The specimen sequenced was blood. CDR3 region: CATSDLRGQGYNEQFF. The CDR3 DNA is TGTGCCACCAGTGATTTGCGGGGACAGGGGTACAATGAGCAGTTCTTC.